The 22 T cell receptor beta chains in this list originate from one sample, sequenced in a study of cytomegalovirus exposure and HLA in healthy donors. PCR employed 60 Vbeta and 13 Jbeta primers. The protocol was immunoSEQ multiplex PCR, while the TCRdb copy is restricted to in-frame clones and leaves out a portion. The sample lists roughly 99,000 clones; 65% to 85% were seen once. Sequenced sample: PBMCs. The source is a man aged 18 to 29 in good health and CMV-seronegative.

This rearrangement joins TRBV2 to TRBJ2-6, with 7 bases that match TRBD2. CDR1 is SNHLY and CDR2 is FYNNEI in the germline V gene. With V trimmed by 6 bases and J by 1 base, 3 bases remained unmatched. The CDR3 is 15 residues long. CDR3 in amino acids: CASRRGVSGANVLTF. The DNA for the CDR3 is TGTGCCAGCAGACGGGGGGTTTCTGGGGCCAACGTCCTGACTTTC.

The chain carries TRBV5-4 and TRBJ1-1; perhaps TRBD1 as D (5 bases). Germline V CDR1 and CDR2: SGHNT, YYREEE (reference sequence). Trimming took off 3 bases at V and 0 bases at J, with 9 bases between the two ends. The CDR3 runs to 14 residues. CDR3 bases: TGTGCCAGCAGCTCCAGGGTAATGAACACTGAAGCTTTCTTT. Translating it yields CASSSRVMNTEAFF.

The CDR3 loop reads CASSVGQGPTETQYF. The CDR3 DNA reads as TGTGCCAGTAGTGTTGGACAGGGTCCGACAGAGACCCAGTACTTC. The genes are TRBV19 and TRBJ2-5, with 8 nucleotides matching TRBD1. This CDR3 has 15 residues. V gave up 5 bases and J gave up 4 bases; unmatched junction bases: 9. Germline V lookup: CDR1 LNHDA, CDR2 SQIVND (reference sequence).

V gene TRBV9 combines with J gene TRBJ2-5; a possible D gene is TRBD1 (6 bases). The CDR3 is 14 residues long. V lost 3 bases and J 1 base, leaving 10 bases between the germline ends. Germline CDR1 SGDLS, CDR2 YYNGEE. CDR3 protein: CASSALGAQETQYF. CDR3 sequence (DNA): TGTGCCAGCAGCGCCCTGGGGGCCCAAGAGACCCAGTACTTC.

The CDR3 sequence is CASSGQGMNTEAFF. CDR3 bases: TGTGCCAGCAGCGGACAGGGTATGAACACTGAAGCTTTCTTT. V and J are TRBV7-9 and TRBJ1-1; 8 bases agree with TRBD1. Germline values: CDR1 SEHNR, CDR2 FQNEAQ (reference sequence). The CDR3 covers 14 residues. J gave up 0 bases and V 5 bases, and 2 bases lay outside the gene matches.

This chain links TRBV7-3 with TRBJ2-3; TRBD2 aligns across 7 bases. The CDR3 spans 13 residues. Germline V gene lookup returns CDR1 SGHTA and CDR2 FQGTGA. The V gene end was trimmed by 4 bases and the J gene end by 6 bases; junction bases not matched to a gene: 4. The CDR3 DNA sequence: TGTGCCAGCAGCTCCGCACTAGCGGATACGCAGTATTTT. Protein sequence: CASSSALADTQYF.

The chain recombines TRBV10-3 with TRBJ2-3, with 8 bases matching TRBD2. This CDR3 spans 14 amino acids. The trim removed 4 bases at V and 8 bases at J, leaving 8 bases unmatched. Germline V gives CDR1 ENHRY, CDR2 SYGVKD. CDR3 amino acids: CAISARGAPPTQYF. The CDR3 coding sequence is TGTGCCATCAGTGCGCGGGGGGCACCTCCTACGCAGTATTTT.

CDR3 residues: CASSEESWALGNTIYF. Here the CDR3 DNA reads TGTGCCAGCAGTGAAGAAAGTTGGGCACTTGGAAACACCATATATTTT. This chain links TRBV2 with TRBJ1-3; D is unclear. Germline values: CDR1 SNHLY, CDR2 FYNNEI. CDR3 length: 16 residues. V was clipped by 1 base and J by 3 bases, with 13 bases between them. Complete variable domain (other parts from reference TRBV2 and TRBJ1-3): EPEVTQTPSHQVTQMGQEVILRCVPISNHLYFYWYRQILGQKVEFLVSFYNNEISEKSEIFDDQFSVERPDGSNFTLKIRSTKLEDSAMYFCASSEESWALGNTIYFGEGSWLTVV.

CDR3 region: CASSIEGTGEGQPQHF. Written as DNA, the CDR3 is TGTGCCAGTAGTATAGAGGGGACAGGGGAAGGTCAGCCCCAGCATTTT. The chain combines TRBV19 with TRBJ1-5; 10 bases are a match to TRBD1. CDR3 length: 16 amino acids. The V gene's germline CDR1 is LNHDA and CDR2 SQIVND (reference sequence). J lost 6 bases, V lost 0 bases, and 5 bases had no gene match.

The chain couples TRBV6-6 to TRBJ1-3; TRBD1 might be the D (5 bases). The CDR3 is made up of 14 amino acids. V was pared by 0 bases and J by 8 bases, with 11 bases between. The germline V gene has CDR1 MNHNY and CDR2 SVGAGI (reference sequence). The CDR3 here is CASSYSRWGDTIYF. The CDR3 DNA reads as TGTGCCAGCAGTTACTCGAGATGGGGGGACACCATATATTTT.

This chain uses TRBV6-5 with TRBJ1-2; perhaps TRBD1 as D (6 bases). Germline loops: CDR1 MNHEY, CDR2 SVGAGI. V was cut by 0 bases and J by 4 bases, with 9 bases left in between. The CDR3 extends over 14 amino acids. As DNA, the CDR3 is TGTGCCAGCAGTTACTCTAACAGGGCCTATGGCTACACCTTC. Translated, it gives CASSYSNRAYGYTF.

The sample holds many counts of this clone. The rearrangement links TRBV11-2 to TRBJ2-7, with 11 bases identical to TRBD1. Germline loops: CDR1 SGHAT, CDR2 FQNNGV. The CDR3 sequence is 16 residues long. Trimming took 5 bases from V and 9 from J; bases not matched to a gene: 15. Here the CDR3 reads CASSEQDGQGALSQYF. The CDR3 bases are TGTGCCAGCAGCGAACAGGACGGACAGGGGGCACTCTCGCAGTACTTC.

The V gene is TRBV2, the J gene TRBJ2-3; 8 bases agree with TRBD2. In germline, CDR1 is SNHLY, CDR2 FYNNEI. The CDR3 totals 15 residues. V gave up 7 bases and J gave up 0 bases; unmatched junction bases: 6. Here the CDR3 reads CASKRASGSTDTQYF. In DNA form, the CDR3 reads TGTGCCAGCAAGAGGGCTAGCGGGAGCACAGATACGCAGTATTTT.

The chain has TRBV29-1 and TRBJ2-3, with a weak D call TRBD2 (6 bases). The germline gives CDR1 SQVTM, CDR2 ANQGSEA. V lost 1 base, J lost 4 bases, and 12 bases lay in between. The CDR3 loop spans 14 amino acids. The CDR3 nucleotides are TGCAGCGTTGAAGTAGCGGACACCCCAGATACGCAGTATTTT. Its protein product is CSVEVADTPDTQYF.

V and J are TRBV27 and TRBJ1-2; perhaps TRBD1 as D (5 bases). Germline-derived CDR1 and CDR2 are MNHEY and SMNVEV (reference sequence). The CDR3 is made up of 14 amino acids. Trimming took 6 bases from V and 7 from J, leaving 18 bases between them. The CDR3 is CASSVAPRGGGYTF. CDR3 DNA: TGTGCCAGCAGCGTCGCGCCCCGGGGGGGTGGCTACACCTTC.

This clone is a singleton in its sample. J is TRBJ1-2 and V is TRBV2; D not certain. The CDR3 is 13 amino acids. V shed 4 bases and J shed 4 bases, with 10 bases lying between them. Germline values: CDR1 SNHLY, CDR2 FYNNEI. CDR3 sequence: CASSVGGPYGYTF. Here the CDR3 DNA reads TGTGCCAGCAGTGTAGGAGGTCCCTATGGCTACACCTTC.

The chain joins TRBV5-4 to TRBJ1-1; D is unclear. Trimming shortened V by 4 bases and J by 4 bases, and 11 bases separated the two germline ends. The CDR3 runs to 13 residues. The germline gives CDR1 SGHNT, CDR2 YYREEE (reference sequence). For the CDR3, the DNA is TGTGCCAGCAGCCTCCCCCGGGGCACTGAAGCTTTCTTT. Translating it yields CASSLPRGTEAFF.

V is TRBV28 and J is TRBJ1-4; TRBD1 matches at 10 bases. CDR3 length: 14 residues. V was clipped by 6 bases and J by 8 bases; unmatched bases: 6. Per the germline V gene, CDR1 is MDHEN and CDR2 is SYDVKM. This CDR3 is CASRGGQGREKLFF. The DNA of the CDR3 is TGTGCCAGCAGAGGGGGACAGGGGCGCGAAAAACTGTTTTTT.

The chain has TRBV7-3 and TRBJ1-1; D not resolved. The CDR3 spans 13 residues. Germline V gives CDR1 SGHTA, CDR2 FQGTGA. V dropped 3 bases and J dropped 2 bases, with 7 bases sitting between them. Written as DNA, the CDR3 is TGTGCCAGCAGCTTGGCCCCTAACACTGAAGCTTTCTTT. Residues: CASSLAPNTEAFF.

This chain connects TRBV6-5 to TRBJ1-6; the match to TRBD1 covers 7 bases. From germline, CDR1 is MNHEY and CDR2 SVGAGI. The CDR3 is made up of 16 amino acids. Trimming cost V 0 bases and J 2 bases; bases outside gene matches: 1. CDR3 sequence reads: CASSYSGQAYNSPLHF. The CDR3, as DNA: TGTGCCAGCAGTTACTCCGGACAGGCCTATAATTCACCCCTCCACTTT.

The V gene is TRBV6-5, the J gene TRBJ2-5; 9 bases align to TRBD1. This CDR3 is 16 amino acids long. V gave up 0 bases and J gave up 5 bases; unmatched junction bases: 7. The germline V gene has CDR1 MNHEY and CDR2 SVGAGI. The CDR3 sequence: CASSYSRTGVGETQYF. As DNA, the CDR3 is TGTGCCAGCAGTTACTCACGGACAGGGGTGGGTGAGACCCAGTACTTC.

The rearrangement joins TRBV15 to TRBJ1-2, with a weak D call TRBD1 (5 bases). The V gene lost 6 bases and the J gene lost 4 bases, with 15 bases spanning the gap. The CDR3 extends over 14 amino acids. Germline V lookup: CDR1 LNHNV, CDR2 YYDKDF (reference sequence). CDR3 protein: CATRPQGGIYGYTF. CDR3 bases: TGTGCCACCAGGCCCCAGGGCGGAATCTATGGCTACACCTTC.